The T cell receptor beta chain described here comes from a study of blood T cells in healthy people across ages. Study results and limitations: A roughly linear age-dependent decrease characterized TCR beta diversity per million T cells. PBMCs went unsorted, and a conclusive naive versus antigen-experienced comparison was therefore prevented.

The table lists this clonotype with a few counts. Antigen: not known. For the second PCR, which ran for about 6 to 11 cycles, a sample-barcoded 5' primer and a J-beta primer mix were used. TCRdb itself ran the 5' RACE reads through MiXCR, one entry per CDR3 protein. This sample has about 900,000 distinct CDR3 sequences; around 48% occur once, and the top ten carry over 10%. Extractions gave at least 5 micrograms of total RNA per sample. Source material: blood. This receptor was identified in a man aged 25 to 40 in good health.

CDR3 loop: CASSRQGPHEQFF. As DNA, the CDR3 is TGTGCCAGCAGTCGACAGGGTCCCCATGAGCAGTTCTTC. The chain joins TRBV12-3 or TRBV12-4 to TRBJ2-1, with TRBD1 matching over 7 bases. V lost 5 bases to trimming and J lost 8 bases; unmatched junction nucleotides: 6. CDR3 length: 13 residues.